This TCR beta chain was sequenced during a study of T cells in tuberculosis. Study conclusions and caveats: Smaller distances to GMM-specific TCRs suggested their expansion in active tuberculosis. The TCR-beta difference was not significant; alpha differences partly reflected length.

Regarding this clone: Antigen: not known.

CDR1 and CDR2 from the germline V gene are MDHEN and SYDVKM. The CDR3 length is 18 residues. V lost 8 bases, J lost 4 bases, and 24 bases lay in between. Assay: immunoSEQ multiplex PCR; the TCRdb copy retains only in-frame clones and omits some. The sample carries about 35,000 clones, around 93% recorded once. V usage is TRBV28 and J usage is TRBJ2-6, with D perhaps matching TRBD2 (6 bases). The source material was PBMCs. The TCR comes from a donor under 30 with latent tuberculosis or without tuberculosis infection. Some clones in this sample may be carry-over from other donors' samples. CDR3 region: CASVLRGNGATGANVLTF. CDR3 sequence (DNA): TGTGCCAGCGTTTTACGGGGGAACGGAGCGACGGGGGCCAACGTCCTGACTTTC.